The entry below gives a single T cell receptor beta chain sequence along with its context. Its cognate antigen is unknown. The CDR3 length is 13 residues. Germline loops: CDR1 SGHDN, CDR2 FVKESK. Trimming took off 3 bases at V and 7 bases at J, with 12 bases between the two ends. This specimen belongs to a study of CD4 T cells in relation to SARS-CoV-2 and coronaviruses. Assay: immunoSEQ multiplex PCR; the TCRdb copy retains only in-frame clones and omits some. The sample carries roughly 25,000 clones, 60% to 85% recorded once. The unexposed donors gave CD4+ T cells in 2011-2018, prior to COVID-19. CD4+ T cells were isolated from the cells after roughly 11 days of culture.

J is TRBJ1-1 and V is TRBV14, with D possibly matching TRBD1 (6 bases). The receptor's source is a human donor in good health. Sequencing used CD4+ T cells from PBMCs, cultured in vitro. The CDR3 nucleotides read TGTGCCAGCAGCCACGGACAGACCTATGAAGCTTTCTTT. The encoded protein is CASSHGQTYEAFF.